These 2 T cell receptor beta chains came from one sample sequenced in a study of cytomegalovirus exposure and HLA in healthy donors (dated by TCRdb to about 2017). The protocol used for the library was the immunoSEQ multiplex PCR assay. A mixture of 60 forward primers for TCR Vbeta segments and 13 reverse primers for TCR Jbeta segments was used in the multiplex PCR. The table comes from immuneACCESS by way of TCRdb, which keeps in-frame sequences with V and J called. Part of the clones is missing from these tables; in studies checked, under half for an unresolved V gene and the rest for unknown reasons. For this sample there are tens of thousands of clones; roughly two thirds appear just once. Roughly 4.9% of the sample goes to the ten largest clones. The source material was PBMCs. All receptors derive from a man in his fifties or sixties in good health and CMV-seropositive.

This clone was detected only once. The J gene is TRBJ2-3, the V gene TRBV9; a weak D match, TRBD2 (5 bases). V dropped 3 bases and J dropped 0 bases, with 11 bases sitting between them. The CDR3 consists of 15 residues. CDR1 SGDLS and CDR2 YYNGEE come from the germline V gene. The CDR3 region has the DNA TGTGCCAGCAGCGACACTAGTTTTAGCACAGATACGCAGTATTTT. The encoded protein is CASSDTSFSTDTQYF.

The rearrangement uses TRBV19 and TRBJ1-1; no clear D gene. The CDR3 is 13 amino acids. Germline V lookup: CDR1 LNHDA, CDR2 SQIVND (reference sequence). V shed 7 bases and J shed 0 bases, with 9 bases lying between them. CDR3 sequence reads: CASNFRLNTEAFF. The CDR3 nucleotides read TGTGCCAGTAATTTCCGGTTGAACACTGAAGCTTTCTTT. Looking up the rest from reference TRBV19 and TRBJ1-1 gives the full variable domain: DGGITQSPKYLFRKEGQNVTLSCEQNLNHDAMYWYRQDPGQGLRLIYYSQIVNDFQKGDIAEGYSVSREKKESFPLTVTSAQKNPTAFYLCASNFRLNTEAFFGQGTRLTVV.